This entry lists 25 T cell receptor beta chains sequenced from one sample in a study of shared clonotypes between healthy human individuals. Clones were sequenced by immunoSEQ multiplex PCR, and TCRdb holds only the in-frame ones, with some missing. The data contain approximately 980,000 clones, around 80% of them singletons. Sequencing was carried out using memory CD4+ T cells sorted from blood. Subset described: CD45RA-negative fraction. These TCRs come from a young man in good health.

This clone has a handful of counts. The chain joins TRBV11-2 to TRBJ1-4; D perhaps matches TRBD1 (6 bases). V was pared by 6 bases and J by 8 bases, with 16 bases between. This CDR3 has 14 amino acids. CDR1 is SGHAT, CDR2 FQNNGV, per germline. CDR3 residues: CASRTGGPGEKLFF. Written as DNA, the CDR3 is TGTGCCAGCAGAACGGGGGGGCCAGGCGAAAAACTGTTTTTT.

V gene TRBV29-1 combines with J gene TRBJ1-1; D not resolved. The CDR3 sequence is 12 residues long. From germline, CDR1 is SQVTM and CDR2 ANQGSEA. Trimming left V 4 bases short and J 4 bases short, with 10 bases between. Here the CDR3 DNA reads TGCAGCGTTGGGTTGGCTGCCACTGAAGCTTTCTTT. Its translation is CSVGLAATEAFF.

Comment on this clone: A much larger clone is a single base away; this may be a read error. This same CDR3 is encoded by further DNA sequences in the sample. The gene calls are TRBV11-2 and TRBJ1-2; D might be TRBD1 (6 bases). The CDR3 runs 13 residues. CDR1 and CDR2 (germline): SGHAT, FQNNGV. Trimming removed 5 bases at V and 5 bases at J, with 12 bases between. CDR3 in amino acids: CASSPDRTYGYTF. The CDR3 DNA reads as TGTGCCAGCAGCCCCGACAGGACTTATGGCTACACCTTC.

The J gene is TRBJ1-5, the V gene TRBV6-5; D is uncertain. CDR1 MNHEY and CDR2 SVGAGI come from the germline V gene. V shed 1 base and J shed 4 bases, with 5 bases lying between them. This CDR3 spans 13 amino acids. The CDR3 reads CASSYFKNQPQHF. The DNA for the CDR3 is TGTGCCAGCAGTTACTTCAAGAATCAGCCCCAGCATTTT.

The sample holds many counts of this clone. The rearrangement links TRBV5-1 to TRBJ2-1; 8 bases agree with TRBD1. This CDR3 has 16 residues. Germline assignment: CDR1 SGHRS and CDR2 YFSETQ. With V trimmed by 1 base and J by 1 base, 4 bases remained unmatched. CDR3 amino acids: CASSLSRQGSYNEQFF. CDR3 nucleotide sequence: TGCGCCAGCAGCTTGTCTCGACAGGGGTCCTACAATGAGCAGTTCTTC. Combining the CDR3 with reference TRBV5-1 and TRBJ2-1 gives the whole variable domain KAGVTQTPRYLIKTRGQQVTLSCSPISGHRSVSWYQQTPGQGLQFLFEYFSETQRNKGNFPGRFSGRQFSNSRSEMNVSTLELGDSALYLCASSLSRQGSYNEQFFGPGTRLTVL.

The chain joins TRBV15 to TRBJ2-7; no clear D. The V and J ends lost 3 bases and 3 bases respectively, with 9 bases between them. Germline V CDR1 and CDR2: LNHNV, YYDKDF (reference sequence). The CDR3 is 13 amino acids. The DNA of the CDR3 is TGTGCCACCAGCAGCCTTGACATCTACGAGCAGTACTTC. Translating gives CATSSLDIYEQYF.

This clone was counted many times. The chain recombines TRBV5-4 with TRBJ2-5; D remains unclear. V gave up 0 bases and J gave up 0 bases, with 3 bases separating them. CDR3 size: 13 residues. Germline CDR1 is SGHNT and CDR2 is YYREEE (reference sequence). The CDR3: CASSLGYQETQYF. The CDR3 DNA sequence: TGTGCCAGCAGCTTGGGCTACCAAGAGACCCAGTACTTC.

The sample holds a few counts of this clone. V and J are TRBV30 and TRBJ2-3, with TRBD1 identical over 12 bases. Germline V gene sequence: CDR1 GTSNPN, CDR2 SVGIG (reference sequence). This CDR3 contains 15 residues. The V and J ends lost 1 base and 5 bases, in that order; junction bases with no gene match: 4. The CDR3 loop is CAWSGGQGARDTQYF. The CDR3 DNA sequence: TGTGCCTGGAGTGGGGGACAGGGGGCTCGAGATACGCAGTATTTT.

The chain is built from TRBV2 and TRBJ2-2; D may be TRBD1 or TRBD2 (5 bases each). This CDR3 has 15 amino acids. Per germline, CDR1 SNHLY and CDR2 FYNNEI. The V gene lost 6 bases and the J gene lost 0 bases, with 11 bases spanning the gap. CDR3 nucleotides: TGTGCCAGCAGCGCCGGGACGACGAACACCGGGGAGCTGTTTTTT. Translating it yields CASSAGTTNTGELFF.

The chain is built from TRBV19 and TRBJ1-1; TRBD1 aligns across 9 bases. CDR3 length: 15 amino acids. Germline V lookup: CDR1 LNHDA, CDR2 SQIVND (reference sequence). Trimming took 8 bases from V and 2 from J; bases not matched to a gene: 9. CDR3 sequence (DNA): TGTGCCAGTCGCCCGGGACAGGGATCCAACACTGAAGCTTTCTTT. Translated: CASRPGQGSNTEAFF.

The CDR3 protein is CASSLGGAGDEAFF. For the CDR3, the DNA is TGTGCCAGCAGCTTAGGGGGCGCCGGGGATGAAGCTTTCTTT. This chain links TRBV7-9 with TRBJ1-1; maybe TRBD1 (5 bases). The CDR3 totals 14 residues. Trimming left V 1 base short and J 7 bases short, with 13 bases between. The germline V gene has CDR1 SEHNR and CDR2 FQNEAQ (reference sequence).

The rearrangement joins TRBV6-1 to TRBJ2-7; TRBD2 matches 7 bases. J lost 1 base, V lost 1 base, and 16 bases had no gene match. This CDR3 has 19 residues. Germline CDR1 reads MNHNS; CDR2 reads SASEGT. The CDR3 DNA follows: TGTGCCAGCAGTGAAGTGGCGGGAGTAAAAGGTTTCGAATCCTACGAGCAGTACTTC. The encoded protein is CASSEVAGVKGFESYEQYF.

V gene TRBV10-3 combines with J gene TRBJ1-1; 8 bases fit TRBD1. Looked up from germline, CDR1 is ENHRY and CDR2 is SYGVKD. V gave up 4 bases and J gave up 3 bases; unmatched junction bases: 4. The CDR3 sequence is 14 residues long. CDR3 DNA: TGTGCCATCAGTGGCCCGGGACAGGACACTGAAGCTTTCTTT. Translated, it gives CAISGPGQDTEAFF.

The genes are TRBV5-8 and TRBJ2-3, with D maybe TRBD2 (6 bases). Looked up from germline, CDR1 is SGHTS and CDR2 is YDEGEE. The germline V and J ends were trimmed by 1 base and 0 bases, with 12 bases remaining between them. CDR3 length: 16 residues. CDR3 amino acids: CASSLYIAESTDTQYF. In nucleotides, the CDR3 is TGTGCCAGCAGCTTGTACATAGCGGAAAGCACAGATACGCAGTATTTT.

The rearrangement joins TRBV19 to TRBJ1-5, with D possibly TRBD1 on 5 matching bases. V gave up 2 bases and J gave up 3 bases, with 8 bases separating them. Germline lookup yields CDR1 LNHDA and CDR2 SQIVND (reference sequence). This CDR3 spans 14 amino acids. The CDR3 here is CASSIRGNNQPQHF. The CDR3 nucleotides read TGTGCCAGTAGTATACGGGGGAACAATCAGCCCCAGCATTTT.

The V gene is TRBV1, the J gene TRBJ2-1; TRBD2 was called by the table and not checked on the DNA. TRBV1 is a listed pseudogene. The CDR3 is 17 residues long. As DNA, the CDR3 is TGCACCAGCAGCCAAGATGGAGGGGTAGCGGGATGCTATGAGCAGTTCTTC. Protein sequence: CTSSQDGGVAGCYEQFF.

This clone was counted between two and nine times. CDR3 coding DNA: TGCGCCAGCAGCCAAGAGTGGGTTGGCAGGGGACATGCTTTCTTT. Translation: CASSQEWVGRGHAFF. The rearrangement joins TRBV4-1 to TRBJ1-1, with D perhaps TRBD1 (6 bases). Trimming cost V 0 bases and J 11 bases, with 19 bases left between them. CDR3 length equals 15 residues. Germline-derived CDR1 and CDR2 are MGHRA and YSYEKL.

This chain links TRBV11-2 with TRBJ2-7, with 7 bases fitting TRBD2. The CDR3 sequence is 17 residues long. CDR1 SGHAT and CDR2 FQNNGV come from the germline V gene. Trimming at V came to 5 bases and at J to 7 bases, leaving 20 bases not matched to a gene. The CDR3 region is CASSLRELAGLVAEQYF. Written as DNA, the CDR3 is TGTGCCAGCAGCCTAAGGGAGTTGGCTGGACTAGTAGCTGAGCAGTACTTC.

J is TRBJ2-1 and V is TRBV6-1; 8 nucleotides align to TRBD2. The CDR3 is made up of 15 amino acids. The V gene's germline CDR1 is MNHNS and CDR2 SASEGT. After removal of 6 bases from V and 3 bases from J, the junction contained 7 bases not matched to a gene. The CDR3 region has the DNA TGTGCCAGCAGAGACACTAGCGGCCTCTACAATGAGCAGTTCTTC. This translates into CASRDTSGLYNEQFF.

Remarks on this clone: Within the sample, other DNA sequences also encode this same CDR3. The rearrangement uses TRBV5-1 and TRBJ2-3, with D possibly called TRBD1 or TRBD2 (7 bases each). Trimming took off 1 base at V and 3 bases at J, with 12 bases between the two ends. The CDR3 loop spans 15 amino acids. Germline V gene data show CDR1 as SGHRS and CDR2 as YFSETQ. This CDR3 reads CASSLNRGGTDTQYF. Here the CDR3 DNA reads TGCGCCAGCAGCTTGAACAGGGGAGGGACAGATACGCAGTATTTT.

V and J are TRBV7-3 and TRBJ2-3; possible D gene TRBD2, 5 bases. The length of the CDR3 is 13 residues. Deletions cut 5 bases from V and 2 bases from J, with 8 bases between. Germline V CDR1 and CDR2: SGHTA, FQGTGA. CDR3 coding DNA: TGTGCCAGCAGCGAGGGCTACACAGATACGCAGTATTTT. Its translation is CASSEGYTDTQYF. Variable domain in full (rest from reference TRBV7-3 and TRBJ2-3): GAGVSQTPSNKVTEKGKYVELRCDPISGHTALYWYRQSLGQGPEFLIYFQGTGAADDSGLPNDRFFAVRPEGSVSTLKIQRTERGDSAVYLCASSEGYTDTQYFGPGTRLTVL.

The chain has TRBV6-5 and TRBJ2-7; 8 bases fit TRBD1. The V segment lost 2 bases and the J segment 2 bases; nucleotides outside the gene matches: 5. CDR1 is MNHEY and CDR2 is SVGAGI in the germline V gene. This CDR3 contains 15 residues. For the CDR3, the DNA is TGTGCCAGCAGTTACCGGACAGGGCGAGCCTACGAGCAGTACTTC. Protein product: CASSYRTGRAYEQYF.

The chain carries TRBV4-1 and TRBJ1-6; TRBD1 is a possible D gene (5 bases). The germline CDR1 and CDR2 sequences are MGHRA and YSYEKL. V lost 2 bases to trimming and J lost 6 bases, with 17 bases between them. The CDR3 runs to 17 residues. CDR3 sequence (DNA): TGCGCCAGCAGCCAAATAATGCTTGGGGCAGTTAATTCACCCCTCCACTTT. This gives the protein CASSQIMLGAVNSPLHF.

This clone occurred a few times. The gene calls are TRBV21-1 and TRBJ1-1. TRBV21-1 corresponds to a pseudogene. This CDR3 is built from 11 residues. The CDR3 coding sequence is TGTGCCAGCAATGAGATGGCTGAAGCTTTCTTT. Protein: CASNEMAEAFF.

This chain joins TRBV6-1 and TRBJ1-5, with D unclear. In germline, CDR1 is MNHNS, CDR2 SASEGT. Trimming removed 8 bases from V and 1 base from J, with 9 bases in between. The CDR3 contains 13 residues. CDR3 amino acids: CASLDWSNQPQHF. CDR3 DNA sequence: TGTGCCAGCCTAGACTGGAGCAATCAGCCCCAGCATTTT.